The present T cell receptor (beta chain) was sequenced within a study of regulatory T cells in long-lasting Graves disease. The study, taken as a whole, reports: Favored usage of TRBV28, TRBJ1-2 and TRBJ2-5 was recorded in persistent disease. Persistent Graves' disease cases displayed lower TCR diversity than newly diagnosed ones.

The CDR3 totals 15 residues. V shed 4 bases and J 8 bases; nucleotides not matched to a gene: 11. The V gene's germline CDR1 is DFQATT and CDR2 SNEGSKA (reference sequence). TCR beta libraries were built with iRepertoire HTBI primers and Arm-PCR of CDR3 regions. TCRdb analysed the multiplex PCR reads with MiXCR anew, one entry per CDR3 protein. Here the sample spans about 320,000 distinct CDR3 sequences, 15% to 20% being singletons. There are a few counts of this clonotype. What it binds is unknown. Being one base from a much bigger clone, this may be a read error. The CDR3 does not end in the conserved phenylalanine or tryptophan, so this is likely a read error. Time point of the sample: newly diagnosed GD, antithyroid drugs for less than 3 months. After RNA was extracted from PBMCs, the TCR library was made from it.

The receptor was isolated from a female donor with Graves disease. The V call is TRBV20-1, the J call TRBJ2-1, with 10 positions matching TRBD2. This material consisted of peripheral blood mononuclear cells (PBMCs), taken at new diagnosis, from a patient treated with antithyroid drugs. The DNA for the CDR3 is TGCAGTGCTACAGCTGGACTAGCGGCCGGCGATGAGCAGTTCCTC. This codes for CSATAGLAAGDEQFL.